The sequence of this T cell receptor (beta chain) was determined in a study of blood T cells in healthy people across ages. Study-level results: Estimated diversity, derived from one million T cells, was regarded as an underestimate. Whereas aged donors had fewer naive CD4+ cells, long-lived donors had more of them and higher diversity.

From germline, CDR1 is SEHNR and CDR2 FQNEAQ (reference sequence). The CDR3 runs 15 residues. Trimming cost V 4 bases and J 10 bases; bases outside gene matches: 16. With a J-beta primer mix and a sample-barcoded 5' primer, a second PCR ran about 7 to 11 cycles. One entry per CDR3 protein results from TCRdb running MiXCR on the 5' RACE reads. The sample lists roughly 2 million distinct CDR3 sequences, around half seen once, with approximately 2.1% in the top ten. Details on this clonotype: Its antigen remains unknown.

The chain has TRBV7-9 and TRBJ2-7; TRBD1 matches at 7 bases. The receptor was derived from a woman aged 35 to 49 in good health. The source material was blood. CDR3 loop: CASSSSDRPYHAQYF. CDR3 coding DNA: TGTGCCAGCAGCTCGTCGGACAGGCCGTACCATGCCCAGTACTTC.